The source of this TCR beta chain is a study of brain metastases from non-small cell lung cancer. The CDR3 is made up of 15 amino acids. Between the trimmed V and J ends, which lost 7 bases and 1 base, there was a span of 16 bases. Germline lookup yields CDR1 MDHEN and CDR2 SYDVKM. This clone was seen a single time. Clones were sequenced by immunoSEQ multiplex PCR, and TCRdb holds only the in-frame ones, with some missing. Of 2,000 to 2,500 clones listed, over 75% are singletons. The TCR was taken from a donor aged 40 or over with non-small cell lung cancer. Sequences were obtained from tumor-adjacent normal tissue. This chain uses TRBV28 with TRBJ1-1; D might be TRBD1 (6 bases). The CDR3 here is CASILRGAGNTEAFF. The DNA for the CDR3 is TGTGCCAGCATCCTGAGGGGGGCTGGGAACACTGAAGCTTTCTTT.